Listed below are T cell receptor beta chains from one sample, sequenced in a study of blood T cell repertoires in COVID-19. Some clones are missing from TCRdb's copy, which holds only in-frame ones; the method was immunoSEQ multiplex PCR. This sample carries roughly 250,000 clones, about 81% of them seen once, and the ten largest clones take 9.5% to 15%. Sequenced material: peripheral blood. All receptors come from a woman in her sixties or seventies with active or convalescent COVID-19. Both conserved end residues are part of each CDR3. The order of the fields is clone size, V gene, D gene, J gene, CDR3 protein, CDR3 DNA. D genes are given only for firm matches. Size is stated for part of the rows, as once, few or many counts, or as a class when the clone is expanded.

once	TRBV11-2	TRBD1	TRBJ1-3	CASSLTGVGNTIYF	TGTGCCAGCAGCTTGACAGGGGTTGGAAACACCATATATTTT
.	TRBV29-1	.	TRBJ2-3	CSVDRTGTDTQYF	TGCAGCGTTGATCGGACAGGCACAGATACGCAGTATTTT
.	TRBV6-6	.	TRBJ1-1	CASSTALDTEAFF	TGTGCCAGCAGTACTGCCCTTGACACTGAAGCTTTCTTT
.	TRBV11-2	.	TRBJ1-6	CASSPLMSSYNSPLHF	TGTGCCAGCAGCCCCCTTATGAGCTCCTATAATTCACCCCTCCACTTT
.	TRBV7-9	TRBD1	TRBJ2-1	CASSFDRDEQFF	TGTGCCAGCAGCTTTGACAGGGATGAGCAGTTCTTC
.	TRBV19	.	TRBJ1-1	CASRSSLQGVYTEAFF	TGTGCCAGTAGAAGTTCACTACAGGGAGTGTACACTGAAGCTTTCTTT
.	TRBV7-8	.	TRBJ1-3	CASSTPANTIYF	TGTGCCAGCAGCACCCCCGCGAACACCATATATTTT
.	TRBV2	TRBD1	TRBJ2-5	CASSAQGARKTQYF	TGTGCCAGCAGTGCCCAGGGGGCGAGAAAGACCCAGTACTTC
once	TRBV30	TRBD2	TRBJ2-1	CAWSYAPRAGDFSYNEQFF	TGTGCCTGGAGTTATGCCCCCAGGGCGGGGGACTTCTCCTACAATGAGCAGTTCTTC
once	TRBV15	.	TRBJ2-7	CATSRGIGTYEQYF	TGTGCCACCAGCAGAGGTATCGGGACCTACGAGCAGTACTTC
.	TRBV4-1	.	TRBJ1-4	CASSQQTHRVRSGEKLFF	TGCGCCAGCAGCCAACAGACACACAGGGTGCGTTCAGGTGAAAAACTGTTTTTT
few	TRBV19	TRBD1	TRBJ1-2	CASNPGGVDGYTF	TGTGCCAGTAACCCAGGGGGCGTGGATGGCTACACCTTC
.	TRBV27	.	TRBJ2-1	CASSLLGAYNEQFF	TGTGCCAGCAGTTTATTGGGAGCCTACAATGAGCAGTTCTTC
.	TRBV7-9	.	TRBJ2-1	CASSTGTAPRGEQFF	TGTGCCAGCAGCACCGGGACTGCCCCGAGGGGTGAGCAGTTCTTC
.	TRBV3-1/TRBV3-2	.	TRBJ2-3	CASSQGGTSTDTQYF	TGTGCCAGCAGCCAGGGGGGAACTAGCACAGATACGCAGTATTTT
.	TRBV9	.	TRBJ1-6	CASSSSSEFSPLHF	TGTGCCAGCAGCTCCTCAAGCGAATTCTCACCCCTCCACTTT
.	TRBV4-1	TRBD2	TRBJ2-7	CASSPVAGGPEQYF	TGCGCCAGCAGCCCGGTAGCGGGGGGGCCCGAGCAGTACTTC
.	TRBV5-5	.	TRBJ1-4	CASSFSGTSNEKLFF	TGTGCCAGCAGCTTTAGTGGGACATCGAATGAAAAACTGTTTTTT
.	TRBV6-6	TRBD1	TRBJ1-1	CASSTPGQFTEAFF	TGTGCCAGCAGTACACCGGGACAGTTCACTGAAGCTTTCTTT
.	TRBV7-3	TRBD2	TRBJ2-1	CASSSAGPVGNEQFF	TGTGCCAGCAGCTCAGCGGGGCCCGTGGGAAATGAGCAGTTCTTC
.	TRBV21-1	.	TRBJ1-5	CASSCPTGLWQSAFF	TGTGCCAGCAGCTGCCCGACAGGTCTTTGGCAATCAGCCTTTTTT
.	TRBV27	TRBD2	TRBJ2-3	CASSFWGLAGGTDTQYF	TGTGCCAGCAGTTTTTGGGGACTAGCGGGGGGCACAGATACGCAGTATTTT
.	TRBV3-1/TRBV3-2	TRBD1	TRBJ1-2	CASSQVSRQGAYGYTF	TGTGCCAGCAGCCAAGTATCCCGACAGGGAGCCTATGGCTACACCTTC
.	TRBV27	.	TRBJ1-5	CASSLSEPGGNQPQHF	TGTGCCAGCAGTTTATCGGAGCCCGGGGGCAATCAGCCCCAGCATTTT
few	TRBV18	TRBD1	TRBJ2-5	CASSPGITGAETQYF	TGTGCCAGCTCACCGGGCATAACAGGGGCGGAGACCCAGTACTTC
.	TRBV30	.	TRBJ1-2	CAWSRGGAYGYTF	TGTGCCTGGAGTCGAGGAGGGGCCTATGGCTACACCTTC
.	TRBV6-1	TRBD1	TRBJ2-5	CASSEQELQGLGTQYF	TGTGCCAGCAGTGAACAGGAATTACAGGGGCTTGGGACCCAGTACTTC
once	TRBV7-6	.	TRBJ1-4	CASSFSTNEKLFF	TGTGCCAGCAGCTTCTCCACTAATGAAAAACTGTTTTTT
.	TRBV5-6	TRBD2	TRBJ2-4	CASSTLAGGPYNDKNIQYF	TGTGCCAGCAGCACACTAGCGGGGGGGCCTTATAACGACAAAAACATTCAGTACTTC
.	TRBV7-8	.	TRBJ1-2	CASSYQGNYYGYTF	TGTGCCAGCAGCTACCAGGGGAACTACTATGGCTACACCTTC
.	TRBV23-1	.	TRBJ2-7	CASSQFPKITYEQYF	TGCGCCAGCAGTCAGTTTCCCAAAATCACCTACGAGCAGTACTTC
.	TRBV5-1	.	TRBJ2-5	CASSLALTKETQYF	TGCGCCAGCAGCTTGGCACTAACCAAAGAGACCCAGTACTTC
.	TRBV6-1	.	TRBJ1-2	CASSEDGEYYGYTF	TGTGCCAGCAGTGAAGACGGGGAATACTATGGCTACACCTTC
.	TRBV5-1	.	TRBJ2-7	CASSLRGAAEQYF	TGCGCCAGCAGCTTGAGGGGCGCGGCCGAGCAGTACTTC
.	TRBV6-5	.	TRBJ1-2	CASSPTGMVYGYTF	TGTGCCAGCAGCCCGACAGGAATGGTATATGGCTACACCTTC
.	TRBV7-9	.	TRBJ1-2	CASSSPQVSGGYTF	TGTGCCAGCAGCAGCCCACAGGTATCGGGTGGCTACACCTTC